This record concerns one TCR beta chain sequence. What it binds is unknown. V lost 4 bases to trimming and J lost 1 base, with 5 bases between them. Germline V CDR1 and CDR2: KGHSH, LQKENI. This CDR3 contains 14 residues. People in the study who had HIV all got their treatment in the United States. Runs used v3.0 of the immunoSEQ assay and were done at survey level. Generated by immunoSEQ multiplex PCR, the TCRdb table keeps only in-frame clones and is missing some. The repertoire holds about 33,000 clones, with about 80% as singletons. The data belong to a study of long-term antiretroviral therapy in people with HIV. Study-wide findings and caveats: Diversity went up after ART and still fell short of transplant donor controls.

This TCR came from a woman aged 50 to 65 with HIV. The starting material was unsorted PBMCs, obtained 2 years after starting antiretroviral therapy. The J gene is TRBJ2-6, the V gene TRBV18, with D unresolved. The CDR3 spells CASSRESGANVLTF. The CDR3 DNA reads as TGTGCCAGCTCACGAGAATCTGGGGCCAACGTCCTGACTTTC.